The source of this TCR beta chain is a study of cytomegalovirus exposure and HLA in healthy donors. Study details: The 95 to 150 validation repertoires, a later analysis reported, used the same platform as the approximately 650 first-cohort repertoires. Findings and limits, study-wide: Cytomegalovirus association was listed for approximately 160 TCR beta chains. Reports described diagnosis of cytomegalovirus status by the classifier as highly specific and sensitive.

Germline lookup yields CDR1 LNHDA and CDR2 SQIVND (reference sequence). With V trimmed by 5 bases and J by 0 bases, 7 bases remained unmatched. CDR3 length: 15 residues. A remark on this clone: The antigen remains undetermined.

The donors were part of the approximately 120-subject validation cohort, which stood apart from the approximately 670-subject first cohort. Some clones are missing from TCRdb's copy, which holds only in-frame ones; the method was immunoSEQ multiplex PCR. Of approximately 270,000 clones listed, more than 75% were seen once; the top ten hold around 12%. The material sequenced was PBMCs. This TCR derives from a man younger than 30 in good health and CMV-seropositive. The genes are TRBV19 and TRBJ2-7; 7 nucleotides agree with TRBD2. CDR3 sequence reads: CASSASGRSSYEQYF. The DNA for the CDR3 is TGTGCCAGTAGTGCTAGCGGCCGTAGCTCCTACGAGCAGTACTTC.